The 3 T cell receptor beta chains listed next were all sequenced from one sample in a study of CD8+CD57+ T cells in acquired aplastic anemia. Genomic DNA constituted the template upon which TCR beta VDJ and CDR3 profiling was performed. TCRdb called the reads again in MiXCR, with one record for every CDR3 protein. The sample holds a few hundred thousand distinct CDR3 sequences, about half seen once. Sequenced patients had shown CD8+CD57+ cell expansion by flow cytometry. Sequenced input: sorted CD4+, CD8+, or CD8+CD57+ T cells (not recorded which) from PBMCs. The origin of the receptors is a human donor with aplastic anemia.

This clonotype was seen only once. The genes are TRBV9 and TRBJ2-1; tentatively, D is TRBD2 (6 bases). Trimming cost V 0 bases and J 8 bases, with 18 bases left between them. The CDR3 is made up of 16 amino acids. In germline, CDR1 is SGDLS, CDR2 YYNGEE. The CDR3 sequence is CASSVVGAGWMDEQFF. DNA of the CDR3: TGTGCCAGCAGCGTAGTAGGGGCGGGATGGATGGATGAGCAGTTCTTC.

The chain employs TRBV2 and TRBJ2-7; 8 bases are a match to TRBD1. The DNA end favors TRBJ1-2, so the J call may be wrong. The CDR3 has 15 amino acids. Germline V gene lookup returns CDR1 SNHLY and CDR2 FYNNEI. The CDR3 nucleotides are TGTGCCAGCAGCAAAAATCCGGGACAGGATGATGGCTACACCTTC. Translated: CASSKNPGQDDGYTF.

This chain links TRBV7-3 with TRBJ2-2, with 7 positions matching TRBD2. V was clipped by 5 bases and J by 6 bases; unmatched bases: 9. This CDR3 is 15 amino acids long. CDR1 and CDR2 from the germline V gene are SGHTA and FQGTGA. Written as DNA, the CDR3 is TGTGCCAGCAGCCCCCGGACTAGAGGCGCCGGGGAGCTGTTTTTT. Protein sequence: CASSPRTRGAGELFF.